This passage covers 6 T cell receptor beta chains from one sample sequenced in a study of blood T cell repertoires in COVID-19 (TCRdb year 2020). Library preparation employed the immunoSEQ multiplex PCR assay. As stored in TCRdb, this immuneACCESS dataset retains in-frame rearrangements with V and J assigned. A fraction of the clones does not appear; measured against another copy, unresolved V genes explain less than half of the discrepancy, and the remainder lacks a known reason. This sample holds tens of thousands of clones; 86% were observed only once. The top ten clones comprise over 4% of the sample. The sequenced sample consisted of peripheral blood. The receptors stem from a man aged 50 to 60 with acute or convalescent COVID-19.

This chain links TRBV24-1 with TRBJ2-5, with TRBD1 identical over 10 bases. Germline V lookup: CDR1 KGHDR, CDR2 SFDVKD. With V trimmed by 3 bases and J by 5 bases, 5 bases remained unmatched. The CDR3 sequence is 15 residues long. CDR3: CATSDGQGELETQYF. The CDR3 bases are TGTGCCACCAGTGATGGACAGGGGGAGTTGGAGACCCAGTACTTC.

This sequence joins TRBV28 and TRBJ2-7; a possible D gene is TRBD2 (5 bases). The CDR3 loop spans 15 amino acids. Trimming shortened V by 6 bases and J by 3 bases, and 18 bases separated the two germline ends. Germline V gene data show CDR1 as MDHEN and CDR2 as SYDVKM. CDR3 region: CASRYSAGEDYEQYF. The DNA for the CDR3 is TGTGCCAGCAGATATTCGGCGGGTGAAGACTACGAGCAGTACTTC.

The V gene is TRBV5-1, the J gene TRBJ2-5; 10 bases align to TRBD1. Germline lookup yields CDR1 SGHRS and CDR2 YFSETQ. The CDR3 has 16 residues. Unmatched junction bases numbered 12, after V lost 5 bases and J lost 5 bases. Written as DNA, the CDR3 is TGCGCCAGCAGTTCTGGCTCCGGGACAGGGGTGGAGACCCAGTACTTC. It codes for CASSSGSGTGVETQYF.

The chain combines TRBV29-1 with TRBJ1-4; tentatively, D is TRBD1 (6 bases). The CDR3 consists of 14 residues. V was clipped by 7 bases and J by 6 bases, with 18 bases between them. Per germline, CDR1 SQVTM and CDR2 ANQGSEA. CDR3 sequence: CSASRTVSDEKLFF. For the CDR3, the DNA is TGCAGCGCCTCAAGGACAGTCTCAGATGAAAAACTGTTTTTT.

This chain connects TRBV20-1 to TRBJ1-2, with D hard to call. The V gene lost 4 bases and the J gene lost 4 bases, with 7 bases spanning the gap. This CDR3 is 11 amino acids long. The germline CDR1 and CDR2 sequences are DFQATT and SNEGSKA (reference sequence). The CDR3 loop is CSATTVYGYTF. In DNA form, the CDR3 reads TGCAGTGCTACAACAGTCTATGGCTACACCTTC.

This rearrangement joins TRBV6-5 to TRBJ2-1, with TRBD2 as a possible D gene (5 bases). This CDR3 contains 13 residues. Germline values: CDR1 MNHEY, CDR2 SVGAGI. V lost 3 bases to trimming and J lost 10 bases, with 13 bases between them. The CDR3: CASSYRGGFEQFF. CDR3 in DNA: TGTGCCAGCAGTTATCGTGGAGGTTTCGAGCAGTTCTTC.